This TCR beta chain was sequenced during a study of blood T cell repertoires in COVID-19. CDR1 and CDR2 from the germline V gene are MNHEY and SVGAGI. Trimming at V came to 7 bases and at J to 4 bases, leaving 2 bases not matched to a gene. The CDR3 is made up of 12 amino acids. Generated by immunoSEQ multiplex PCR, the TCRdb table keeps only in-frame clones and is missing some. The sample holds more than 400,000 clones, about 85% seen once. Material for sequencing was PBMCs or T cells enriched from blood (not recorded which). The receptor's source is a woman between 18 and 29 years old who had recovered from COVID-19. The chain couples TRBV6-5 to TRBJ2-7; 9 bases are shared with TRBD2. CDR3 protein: CASTAGGYEQYF. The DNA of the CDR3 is TGTGCCAGCACTGCGGGGGGGTACGAGCAGTACTTC.